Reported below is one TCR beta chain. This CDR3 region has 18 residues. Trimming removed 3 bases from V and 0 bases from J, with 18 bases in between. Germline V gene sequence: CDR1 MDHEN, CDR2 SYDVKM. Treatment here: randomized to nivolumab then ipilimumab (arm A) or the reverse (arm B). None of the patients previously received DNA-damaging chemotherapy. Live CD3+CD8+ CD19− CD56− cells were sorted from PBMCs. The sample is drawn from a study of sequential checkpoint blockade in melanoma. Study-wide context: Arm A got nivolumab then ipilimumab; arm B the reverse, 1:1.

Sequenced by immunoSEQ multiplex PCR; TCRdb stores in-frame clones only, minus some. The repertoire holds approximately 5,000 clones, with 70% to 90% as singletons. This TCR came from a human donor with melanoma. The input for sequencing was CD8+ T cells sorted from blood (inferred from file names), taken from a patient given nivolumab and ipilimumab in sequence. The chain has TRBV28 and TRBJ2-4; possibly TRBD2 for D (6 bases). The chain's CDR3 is CASSFSGLRYLAKNIQYF. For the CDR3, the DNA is TGTGCCAGCAGTTTCTCGGGACTCCGATACCTAGCCAAAAACATTCAGTACTTC.